Ten or more counts support the clone carrying this T cell receptor (beta chain). Its antigen is still unknown. The investigators amplified TCR beta CDR3 regions from RNA transcripts. A set of HTBI primers served as the primers for a first-round RT-PCR of the TCR CDR3. TCRdb re-called the multiplex PCR reads through MiXCR, storing one row per CDR3 protein. The sample holds more than 650,000 distinct CDR3 sequences; around 15% are singletons and the top ten take approximately 10%. These data come from a study of T cells in Graves' hyperthyroidism and ophthalmopathy. The study's findings and limits: Among clonotypes expanded in thyroid above 0.001, most were also found in blood.

Each patient was aged 18 to 65 and had newly diagnosed hyperthyroidism of under 2 months' duration. Thyroid ultrasound, orbital computed tomography, clinical symptoms, and serum thyroxine and TRAb underpinned diagnoses. With 0 bases removed from V and 6 bases from J, the gap between germline ends came to 9 bases. Germline V gene data show CDR1 as GTSNPN and CDR2 as SVGIG (reference sequence). The CDR3 covers 12 residues. The chain uses TRBV30 and TRBJ2-7; the D is unclear. The sample was blood. The clonotype comes from a woman aged 18-35 years with Graves' hyperthyroidism. DNA for the CDR3: TGTGCCTGGAGTGTTAGTAGCAGCGAGCAGTACTTC. Its translation: CAWSVSSSEQYF.